This is a list of T cell receptor beta chains from one sample in a study of regulatory T cells in long-lasting Graves disease. TCRdb recomputed calls from the multiplex PCR reads with MiXCR, one row per CDR3 protein. The table lists more than 450,000 distinct CDR3 sequences, 12% of them singletons. The same specimen was also included in a second study, on T cells in Graves' hyperthyroidism and ophthalmopathy.

The material was peripheral blood mononuclear cells (PBMCs), obtained at new diagnosis, from a patient treated with antithyroid drugs. All receptors derive from a woman in her thirties with Graves disease. Each CDR3 is given with its conserved first and last residue. The D gene is left open where the match is weak.

d_gene	v_gene	j_gene	CDR3aa
NA	TRBV7-9	TRBJ2-7	CASSSKGPRQSSYEQYF
TRBD1	TRBV24-1	TRBJ1-1	CATSDHGTGRAFF
NA	TRBV19	TRBJ1-5	CASSIREAQPQHF
TRBD1	TRBV20-1	TRBJ1-2	CSARASGGATPGYTF
NA	TRBV2	TRBJ2-3	CASKRAGGTDTQYF
TRBD2	TRBV27	TRBJ2-7	CASTPSGRYEQYF
NA	TRBV27	TRBJ2-7	CASSLRAVSEQYF
TRBD1	TRBV10-2	TRBJ2-2	CASSSQGAIGELFF
TRBD2	TRBV2	TRBJ2-2	CASSLAGDTGELFF
NA	TRBV29-1	TRBJ2-1	CSDGTSSYNEQFF
NA	TRBV11-2	TRBJ2-1	CASSLVALANNEQFF
NA	TRBV7-2	TRBJ1-1	CASSPLRAVTEAFF
NA	TRBV3-1	TRBJ2-5	CASSHGRAPQETQYF
TRBD1	TRBV7-9	TRBJ2-1	CASSLNSGGVRFF
TRBD1	TRBV20-1	TRBJ1-1	CSARDTGAGAFF
TRBD2	TRBV11-2	TRBJ2-1	CASSLVGTSRYEQFF
TRBD1	TRBV12-3/TRBV12-4	TRBJ1-4	CASSSGTGAEKLFF
NA	TRBV5-1	TRBJ1-2	CASSLDGFYGYTF
NA	TRBV9	TRBJ2-1	CASSGRATGGEQFF
TRBD2	TRBV6-5	TRBJ2-2	CASSFLTSGRADTGELFF
NA	TRBV19	TRBJ2-6	CASSIGATPSGANVLTF
TRBD2	TRBV27	TRBJ2-2	CPSSLLGLAGAEELFF
TRBD1	TRBV6-1	TRBJ1-6	CASQTGRDSPLHF
TRBD1	TRBV20-1	TRBJ1-6	CSARDFSQGDNSPLHF
TRBD1	TRBV7-9	TRBJ1-2	CASGTRTGDYGYTF
NA	TRBV10-3	TRBJ1-5	CAISDWDQPQHF
NA	TRBV20-1	TRBJ1-6	CSARVDTPGSPLHF
NA	TRBV29-1	NA	CSAGGVSEQFF
TRBD1	TRBV12-3/TRBV12-4	TRBJ1-5	CASSPSLRQGLQPQHF
NA	TRBV19	TRBJ2-5	CASSLEQGQTQYF
TRBD1	TRBV27	TRBJ1-1	CASSFPGGEAFF
NA	TRBV6-2/TRBV6-3	TRBJ2-5	CASSYYGSLETQYF
NA	TRBV18	TRBJ2-2	CASSPPQGGTGELFF
TRBD2	TRBV3-1	TRBJ2-2	CASRVLAGGELFF
NA	TRBV7-3	TRBJ2-6	CASSLTGRESGANVLTF
TRBD2	TRBV11-2	TRBJ2-1	CASSFSAGGSYNEQFF
NA	TRBV29-1	TRBJ2-7	CSVEFGNYEQYF
NA	TRBV12-3/TRBV12-4	TRBJ2-7	CASSFSATGGGPYEQYF
NA	TRBV6-1	TRBJ2-3	CASSPSKMRMTDTQYF
NA	TRBV12-3/TRBV12-4	TRBJ2-3	CASTIVSRTDTQYF
NA	TRBV28	TRBJ1-2	CASSLLPGAGRDHGYTF
NA	TRBV2	TRBJ1-4	CASSVQGLFNEKLFF
NA	TRBV12-3/TRBV12-4	TRBJ2-3	CASSTTGTGVYEQYFGPGTDTQYF
TRBD2	TRBV19	TRBJ2-1	CASSTRGSVYNEQFF
NA	TRBV2	TRBJ1-1	CASSLHENTEAFF